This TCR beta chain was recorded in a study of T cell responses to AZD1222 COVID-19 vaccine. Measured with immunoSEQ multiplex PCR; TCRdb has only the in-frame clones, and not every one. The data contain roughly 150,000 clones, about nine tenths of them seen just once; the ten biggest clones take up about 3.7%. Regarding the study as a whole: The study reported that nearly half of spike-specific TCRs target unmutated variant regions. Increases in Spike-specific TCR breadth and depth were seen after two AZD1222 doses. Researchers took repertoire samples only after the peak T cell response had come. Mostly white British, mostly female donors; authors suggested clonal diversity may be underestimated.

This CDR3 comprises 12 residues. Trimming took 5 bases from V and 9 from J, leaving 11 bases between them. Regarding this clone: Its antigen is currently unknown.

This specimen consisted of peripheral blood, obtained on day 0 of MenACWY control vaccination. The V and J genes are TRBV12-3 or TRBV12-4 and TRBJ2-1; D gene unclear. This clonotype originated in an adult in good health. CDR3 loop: CASSEFIGEQFF. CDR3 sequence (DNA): TGTGCCAGCAGTGAATTCATCGGTGAGCAGTTCTTC.